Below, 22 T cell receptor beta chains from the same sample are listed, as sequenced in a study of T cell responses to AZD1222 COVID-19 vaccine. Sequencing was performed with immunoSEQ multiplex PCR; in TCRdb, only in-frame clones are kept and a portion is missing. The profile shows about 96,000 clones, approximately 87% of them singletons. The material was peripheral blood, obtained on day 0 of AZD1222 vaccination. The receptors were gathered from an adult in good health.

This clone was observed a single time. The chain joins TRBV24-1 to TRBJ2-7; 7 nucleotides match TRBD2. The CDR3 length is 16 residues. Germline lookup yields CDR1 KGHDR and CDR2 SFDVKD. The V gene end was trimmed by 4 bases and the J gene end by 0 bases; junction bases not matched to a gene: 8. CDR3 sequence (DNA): TGTGCCACCAGTGACCCACGAGCGGGAACCTCCTACGAGCAGTACTTC. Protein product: CATSDPRAGTSYEQYF.

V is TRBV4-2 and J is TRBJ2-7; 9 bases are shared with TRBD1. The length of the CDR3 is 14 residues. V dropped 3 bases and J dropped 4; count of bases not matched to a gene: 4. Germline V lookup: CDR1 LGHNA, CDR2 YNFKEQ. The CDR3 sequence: CASSHRDRDYEQYF. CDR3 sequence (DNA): TGTGCCAGCAGCCATCGGGACAGGGATTACGAGCAGTACTTC.

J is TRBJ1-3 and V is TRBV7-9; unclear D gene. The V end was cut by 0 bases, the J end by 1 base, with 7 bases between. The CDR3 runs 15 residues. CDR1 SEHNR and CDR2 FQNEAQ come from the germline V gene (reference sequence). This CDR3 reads CASSLAWGSGNTIYF. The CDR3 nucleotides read TGTGCCAGCAGCTTAGCGTGGGGTTCTGGAAACACCATATATTTT.

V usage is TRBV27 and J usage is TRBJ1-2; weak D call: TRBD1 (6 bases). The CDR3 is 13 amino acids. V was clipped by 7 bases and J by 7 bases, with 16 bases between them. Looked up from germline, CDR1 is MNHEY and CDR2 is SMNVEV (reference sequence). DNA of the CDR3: TGTGCCAGCACCCACCCAGGGGTGAGTGGCTACACCTTC. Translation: CASTHPGVSGYTF.

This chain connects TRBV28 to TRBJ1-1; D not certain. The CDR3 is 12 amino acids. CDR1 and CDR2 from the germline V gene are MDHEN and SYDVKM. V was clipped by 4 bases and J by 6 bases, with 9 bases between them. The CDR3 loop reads CASSSQAPEAFF. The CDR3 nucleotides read TGTGCCAGCAGTTCCCAAGCACCTGAAGCTTTCTTT.

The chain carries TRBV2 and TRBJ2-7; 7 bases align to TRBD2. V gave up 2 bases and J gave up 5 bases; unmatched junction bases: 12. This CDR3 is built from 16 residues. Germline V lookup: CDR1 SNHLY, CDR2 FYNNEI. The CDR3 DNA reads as TGTGCCAGCAGTGAACGAGCGGGATTTTTTCTTAACGAGCAGTACTTC. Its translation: CASSERAGFFLNEQYF.

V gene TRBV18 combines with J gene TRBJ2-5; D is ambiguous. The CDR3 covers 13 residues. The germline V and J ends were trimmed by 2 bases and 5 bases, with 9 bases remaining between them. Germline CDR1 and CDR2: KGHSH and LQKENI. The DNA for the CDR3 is TGTGCCAGCTCACCAGCCGTAAGGGAGACCCAGTACTTC. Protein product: CASSPAVRETQYF.

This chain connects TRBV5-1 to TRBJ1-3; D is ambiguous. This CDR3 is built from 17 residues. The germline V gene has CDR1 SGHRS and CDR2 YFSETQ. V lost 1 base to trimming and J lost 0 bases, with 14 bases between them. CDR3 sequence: CASSLFADQSSGNTIYF. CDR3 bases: TGCGCCAGCAGCTTGTTCGCGGACCAATCCTCTGGAAACACCATATATTTT.

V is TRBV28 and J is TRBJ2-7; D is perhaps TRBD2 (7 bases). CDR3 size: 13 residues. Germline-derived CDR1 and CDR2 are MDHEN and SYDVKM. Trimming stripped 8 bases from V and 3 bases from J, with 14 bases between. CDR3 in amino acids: CASAAGARYEQYF. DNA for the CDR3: TGTGCCAGCGCCGCGGGGGCTCGCTACGAGCAGTACTTC.

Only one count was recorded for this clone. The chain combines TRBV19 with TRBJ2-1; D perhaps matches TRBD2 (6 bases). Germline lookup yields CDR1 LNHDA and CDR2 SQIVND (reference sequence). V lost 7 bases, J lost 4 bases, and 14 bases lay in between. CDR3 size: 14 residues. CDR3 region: CASTHSGGYNEQFF. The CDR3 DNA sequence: TGTGCCAGTACCCATAGCGGAGGGTACAATGAGCAGTTCTTC.

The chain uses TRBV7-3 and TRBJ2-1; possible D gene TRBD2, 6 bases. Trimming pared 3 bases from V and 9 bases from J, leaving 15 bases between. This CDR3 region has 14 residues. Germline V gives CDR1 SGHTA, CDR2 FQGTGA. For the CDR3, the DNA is TGTGCCAGCAGCTTCACGGGAGAGGTTGGTGAGCAGTTCTTC. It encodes CASSFTGEVGEQFF.

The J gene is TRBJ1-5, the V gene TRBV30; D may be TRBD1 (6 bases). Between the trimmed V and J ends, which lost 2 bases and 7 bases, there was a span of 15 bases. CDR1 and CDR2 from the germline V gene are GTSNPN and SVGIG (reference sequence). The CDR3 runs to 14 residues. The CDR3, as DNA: TGTGCCTGGAGTTACACAGGGCCGGGGCAGCCCCAGCATTTT. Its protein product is CAWSYTGPGQPQHF.

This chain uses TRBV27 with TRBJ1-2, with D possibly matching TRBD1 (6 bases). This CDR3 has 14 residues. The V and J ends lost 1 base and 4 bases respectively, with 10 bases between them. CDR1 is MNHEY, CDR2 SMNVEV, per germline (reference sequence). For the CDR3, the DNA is TGTGCCAGCAGTTTATTGGGGGGCGCCTATGGCTACACCTTC. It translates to CASSLLGGAYGYTF.

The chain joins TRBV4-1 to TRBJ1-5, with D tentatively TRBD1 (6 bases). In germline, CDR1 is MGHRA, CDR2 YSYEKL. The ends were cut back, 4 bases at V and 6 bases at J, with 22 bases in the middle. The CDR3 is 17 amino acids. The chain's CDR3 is CASSLPSTGRGGQPQHF. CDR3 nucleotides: TGCGCCAGCAGCCTTCCCTCAACAGGGAGGGGAGGTCAGCCCCAGCATTTT.

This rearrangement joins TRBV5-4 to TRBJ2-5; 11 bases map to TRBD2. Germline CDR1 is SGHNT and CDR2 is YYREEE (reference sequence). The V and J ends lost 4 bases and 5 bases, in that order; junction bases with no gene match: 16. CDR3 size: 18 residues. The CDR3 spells CASSLRNSGRGRAETQYF. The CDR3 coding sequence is TGTGCCAGCAGCCTTCGGAATAGCGGGAGGGGTAGGGCGGAGACCCAGTACTTC. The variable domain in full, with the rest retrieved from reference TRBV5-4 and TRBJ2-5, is ETGVTQSPTHLIKTRGQQVTLRCSSQSGHNTVSWYQQALGQGPQFIFQYYREEENGRGNFPPRFSGLQFPNYSSELNVNALELDDSALYLCASSLRNSGRGRAETQYFGPGTRLLVL.

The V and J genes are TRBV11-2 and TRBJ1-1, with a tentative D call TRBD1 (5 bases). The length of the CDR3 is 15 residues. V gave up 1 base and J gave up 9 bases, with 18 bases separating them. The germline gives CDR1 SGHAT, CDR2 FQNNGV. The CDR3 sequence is CASSLGLAGRGKAFF. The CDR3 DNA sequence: TGTGCCAGCAGCTTAGGGCTGGCGGGACGAGGGAAAGCTTTCTTT.

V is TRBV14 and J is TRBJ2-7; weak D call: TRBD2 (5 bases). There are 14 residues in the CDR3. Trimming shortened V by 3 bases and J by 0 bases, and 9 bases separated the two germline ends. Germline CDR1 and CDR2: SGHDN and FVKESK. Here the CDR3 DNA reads TGTGCCAGCAGCCACGCCGGGATCTCCTACGAGCAGTACTTC. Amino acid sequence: CASSHAGISYEQYF.

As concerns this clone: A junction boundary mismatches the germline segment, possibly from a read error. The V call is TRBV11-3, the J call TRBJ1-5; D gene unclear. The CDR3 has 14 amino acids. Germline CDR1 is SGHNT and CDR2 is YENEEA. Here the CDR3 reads CPQVGVWGNQPQHF. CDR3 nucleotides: TGCCCCCAGGTCGGTGTCTGGGGCAATCAGCCCCAGCATTTT.

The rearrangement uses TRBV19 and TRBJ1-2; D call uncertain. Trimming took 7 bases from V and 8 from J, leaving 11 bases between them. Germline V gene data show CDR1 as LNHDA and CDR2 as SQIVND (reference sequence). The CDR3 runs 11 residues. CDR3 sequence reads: CASNLGTGYTF. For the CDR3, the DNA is TGTGCCAGTAACTTAGGTACGGGCTACACCTTC.

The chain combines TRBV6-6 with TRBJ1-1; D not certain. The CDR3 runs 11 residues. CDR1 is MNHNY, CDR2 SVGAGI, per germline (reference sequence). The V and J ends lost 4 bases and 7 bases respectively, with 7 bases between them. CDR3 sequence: CASSSTLEAFF. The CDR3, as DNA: TGTGCCAGCAGTTCGACACTTGAAGCTTTCTTT.

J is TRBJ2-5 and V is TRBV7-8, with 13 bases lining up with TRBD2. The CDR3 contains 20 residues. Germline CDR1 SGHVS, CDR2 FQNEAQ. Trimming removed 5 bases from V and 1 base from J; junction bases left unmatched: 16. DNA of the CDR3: TGTGCCAGCAGCCACTTAAACCGGACTAGCGGGAGATTGTCCCAAGAGACCCAGTACTTC. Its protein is CASSHLNRTSGRLSQETQYF.

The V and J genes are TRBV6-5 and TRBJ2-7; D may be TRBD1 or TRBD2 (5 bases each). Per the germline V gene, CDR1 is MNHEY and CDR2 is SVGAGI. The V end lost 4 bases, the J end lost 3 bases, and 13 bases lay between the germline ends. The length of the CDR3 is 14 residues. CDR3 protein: CASSSNRDGYEQYF. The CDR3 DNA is TGTGCCAGCAGTTCCAACCGGGACGGCTACGAGCAGTACTTC.